The clone carrying this T cell receptor (beta chain) was detected a few times. Its antigen is not known. Individually, cDNA molecules had unique molecular identifiers attached to them. MiXCR, run by TCRdb on the 5' RACE reads, gives a single entry per CDR3 protein. In the table there are more than 60,000 distinct CDR3 sequences, less than 15% of which are singletons. After removal of 7 bases from V and 3 bases from J, the junction contained 7 bases not matched to a gene. The CDR3 consists of 16 residues. Germline V gives CDR1 LNHDA, CDR2 SQIVND (reference sequence). The data belong to a study of early T cells in non-severe SARS-CoV-2 infection. Study summary: Sequencing targeted bulk RNA from unsorted whole blood, leaving chains unpaired. General study results and limits: The VDJdb matching leaned toward anti-spike CD8 responses and overlooked private and CD4 specificities.

The receptor comes from an adult who was a healthcare worker with PCR-confirmed SARS-CoV-2 infection or an uninfected control (not recorded which). The J gene is TRBJ2-2, the V gene TRBV19, with 11 bases identical to TRBD2. The sequenced sample consisted of whole blood. The CDR3 spells CASTKTSGADTGELFF. In nucleotides, the CDR3 is TGTGCCAGTACCAAGACTAGCGGGGCTGACACCGGGGAGCTGTTTTTT.